This passage covers 5 T cell receptor beta chains from one sample sequenced in a study of blood T cell repertoires in COVID-19. The protocol was immunoSEQ multiplex PCR, while the TCRdb copy is restricted to in-frame clones and leaves out a portion. The sample includes about 240,000 clones, about 90% of them seen just once. Sequencing input: PBMCs or T cells enriched from blood (not recorded which). These receptors were collected from a woman between 35 and 50 years old with acute COVID-19.

The rearrangement uses TRBV24-1 and TRBJ1-5; D may be TRBD1 (6 bases). The germline V gene has CDR1 KGHDR and CDR2 SFDVKD. The ends were cut back, 4 bases at V and 4 bases at J, with 13 bases in the middle. This CDR3 region has 15 residues. The CDR3 nucleotides read TGTGCCACCAGTGAGGGAGCGGGGGCAAATCAGCCCCAGCATTTT. It is translated as CATSEGAGANQPQHF.

The rearrangement uses TRBV11-3 and TRBJ1-2; D uncertain. V was trimmed by 2 bases and J by 5 bases, leaving 6 bases between them. The germline CDR1 and CDR2 sequences are SGHNT and YENEEA. The CDR3 runs to 12 residues. The CDR3, as DNA: TGTGCCAGCAGCTTATCGGAGTATGGCTACACCTTC. This sequence encodes CASSLSEYGYTF.

This chain uses TRBV7-6 with TRBJ2-7, with 7 bases aligning to TRBD1. V was clipped by 6 bases and J by 1 base; unmatched bases: 9. CDR3 size: 15 residues. CDR1 SGHVS and CDR2 FNYEAQ come from the germline V gene. The CDR3, as DNA: TGTGCCAGCAGGGTGTCAGACAGGGAATCCTACGAGCAGTACTTC. Translated: CASRVSDRESYEQYF.

The chain has TRBV19 and TRBJ1-2; 8 bases are shared with TRBD1. Germline V gene lookup returns CDR1 LNHDA and CDR2 SQIVND (reference sequence). This CDR3 has 13 amino acids. After removal of 7 bases from V and 3 bases from J, the junction contained 4 bases not matched to a gene. This CDR3 is CASTLQGDYGYTF. Written as DNA, the CDR3 is TGTGCCAGTACACTACAGGGGGACTATGGCTACACCTTC.

The chain carries TRBV19 and TRBJ1-2; 7 bases line up with TRBD1. Unmatched junction bases numbered 9, after V lost 5 bases and J lost 0 bases. The CDR3 runs to 16 residues. The germline gives CDR1 LNHDA, CDR2 SQIVND (reference sequence). CDR3 region: CASSVTTGAANYGYTF. Here the CDR3 DNA reads TGTGCCAGTAGTGTAACCACAGGGGCAGCTAACTATGGCTACACCTTC.